This is a list of T cell receptor beta chains from one sample in a study of blood T cell repertoires in COVID-19. Assay used: immunoSEQ multiplex PCR; TCRdb lists only in-frame clones, some missing. The sample includes approximately 99,000 clones, about 91% of them seen just once. The sample taken for sequencing was peripheral blood. Receptors were obtained from a man aged 50 to 59 with COVID-19, enrolled during active disease. CDR3s include the opening cysteine and the closing phenylalanine or tryptophan. The D gene is left open where the match is weak. Size is omitted from some rows. Given values are once, few, many or a class for expanded clones.

V	D	J	size	length	CDR3	DNA
TRBV30	TRBD1	TRBJ1-5	-	15	CAWSDGTVSNQPQHF	TGTGCCTGGAGTGACGGGACAGTTAGCAATCAGCCCCAGCATTTT
TRBV10-1	-	TRBJ2-2	few	10	CATMEGELFF	TGCGCCACCATGGAGGGGGAGCTGTTTTTT
TRBV30	TRBD1	TRBJ1-5	-	17	CAWSLGQGRVSNQPQHF	TGTGCCTGGAGTTTGGGACAGGGGCGGGTAAGCAATCAGCCCCAGCATTTT
TRBV9	TRBD1	TRBJ2-6	-	15	CASSGTGAGANVLTF	TGTGCCAGCAGCGGAACAGGGGCTGGGGCCAACGTCCTGACTTTC
TRBV14	TRBD1	TRBJ1-1	-	18	CASSLYVSRTGGFSEAFF	TGTGCCAGCAGCCTGTATGTTTCCCGGACAGGGGGTTTTTCTGAAGCTTTCTTT
TRBV5-1	TRBD1	TRBJ1-6	few	14	CASSLGTGDSPLHF	TGCGCCAGCAGCCTCGGGACAGGGGATTCACCCCTCCACTTT
TRBV5-4	TRBD1	TRBJ1-6	once	15	CASSTGDSFNSPLHF	TGTGCCAGCAGCACGGGGGACAGTTTTAATTCACCCCTCCACTTT
TRBV4-2	TRBD2	TRBJ2-1	-	17	CASSSRSGGAGYNEQFF	TGTGCCAGCAGTAGTCGGAGCGGGGGGGCAGGCTACAATGAGCAGTTCTTC
TRBV15	-	TRBJ2-5	-	15	CATSRVEGTQETQYF	TGTGCCACCAGCAGAGTAGAGGGGACTCAAGAGACCCAGTACTTC
TRBV4-3	-	TRBJ1-3	-	15	CASSQAPKAGNTIYF	TGCGCCAGCAGCCAAGCCCCTAAAGCTGGAAACACCATATATTTT
TRBV19	-	TRBJ1-6	-	16	CASSIRQELINSPLHF	TGTGCCAGTAGTATAAGACAGGAACTGATCAATTCACCCCTCCACTTT
TRBV15	TRBD1	TRBJ2-7	-	15	CATSRPQGTAYEQYF	TGTGCCACCAGCAGACCTCAAGGGACAGCCTACGAGCAGTACTTC
TRBV18	-	TRBJ1-3	-	18	CASSPLPGGQSSGNTIYF	TGTGCCAGCTCACCACTTCCCGGCGGCCAGAGCTCTGGAAACACCATATATTTT
TRBV4-3	TRBD1	TRBJ1-1	-	16	CASSQDSRGTNTEAFF	TGCGCCAGCAGCCAAGATAGCAGGGGGACGAACACTGAAGCTTTCTTT
TRBV4-2	TRBD2	TRBJ2-1	-	16	CASSQGTSGGANEQFF	TGTGCCAGCAGCCAGGGAACTAGCGGGGGGGCCAATGAGCAGTTCTTC
TRBV5-1	-	TRBJ1-4	-	15	CASSLEGTPNEKLFF	TGCGCCAGCAGCTTGGAGGGGACACCTAATGAAAAACTGTTTTTT
TRBV5-1	-	TRBJ2-2	-	13	CASSPGPTGELFF	TGCGCCAGCAGCCCCGGTCCAACCGGGGAGCTGTTTTTT
TRBV5-4	-	TRBJ1-2	once	12	CASSAAGYGYTF	TGTGCCAGCAGCGCCGCCGGTTATGGCTACACCTTC
TRBV19	-	TRBJ2-2	-	11	CATGSTGELFF	TGTGCCACTGGCAGTACCGGGGAGCTGTTTTTT